This TCR beta chain is drawn from a study of spatial heterogeneity in lung cancer. Study results and limitations: Of tumor T cells, an estimated coverage of 5.5% to 8% was reached for alpha chains and roughly 13% for beta chains. Tumor mutation counts were tracked by expanded intratumoral alpha and beta TCR counts.

Time point denoted: sample taken at primary tumor resection. From tumor, nontumor lung or frozen PBMC, whole RNA was taken unsorted for sequencing. Losses at the gene ends were 6 bases for V and 3 bases for J; bases not matched to a gene: 9. The CDR3 totals 15 residues. Germline V gives CDR1 SGHRS, CDR2 YFSETQ. This clonotype was counted many times. Its target is unknown. TCRdb itself ran the 5' RACE reads through MiXCR, one entry per CDR3 protein. The sample lists under 13,000 distinct CDR3 sequences, roughly 8% occurring once. This clonotype originated in a female donor with early-stage non-small cell lung cancer. Sequenced material: lung tumor tissue, taken at surgery. The rearrangement links TRBV5-1 to TRBJ2-3, with TRBD1 identical over 8 bases. CDR3 nucleotides: TGCGCCAGCACCCTGATGGACAGGGAAACAGATACGCAGTATTTT. This sequence encodes CASTLMDRETDTQYF.